The 14 T cell receptor beta chains reported below all come from one sample, sequenced in a study of CD8 T cells in Susac syndrome. With random hexamers, 0.5 to 1 ug RNA was reverse transcribed. One entry per CDR3 protein results from TCRdb running MiXCR on the immunoSEQ multiplex PCR reads. The sample lists more than 100,000 distinct CDR3 sequences, nearly 96% occurring once. Input material: CD4+ T cells from PBMCs. These TCRs come from a human donor with Susac syndrome.

The chain uses TRBV20-1 and TRBJ1-2; tentatively, D is TRBD1 (6 bases). Germline CDR1 and CDR2: DFQATT and SNEGSKA (reference sequence). This CDR3 has 13 amino acids. V lost 2 bases and J 2 bases, leaving 9 bases between the germline ends. The CDR3 region has the DNA TGCAGTGCTAGAACCCAGGGGAACTATGGCTACACCTTC. Translated, it gives CSARTQGNYGYTF.

The chain is built from TRBV7-2 and TRBJ2-3; 9 bases agree with TRBD2. CDR1 and CDR2 from the germline V gene are SGHTA and FQGNSA. The CDR3 consists of 16 residues. Losses at the gene ends were 4 bases for V and 2 bases for J; bases not matched to a gene: 7. CDR3 region: CASSSGGRAPTDTQYF. CDR3 coding DNA: TGTGCCAGCAGCTCGGGCGGGAGGGCCCCCACAGATACGCAGTATTTT.

This chain connects TRBV29-1 to TRBJ2-5; 9 bases fit TRBD1. The length of the CDR3 is 14 residues. Trimming at V came to 6 bases and at J to 5 bases, leaving 10 bases not matched to a gene. The germline V gene encodes CDR1 SQVTM and CDR2 ANQGSEA. The CDR3 loop is CSVQGDRDSETQYF. In DNA, the CDR3 is TGCAGCGTCCAAGGGGACAGGGATTCGGAGACCCAGTACTTC.

The gene calls are TRBV20-1 and TRBJ1-1; 7 positions match TRBD1. CDR1 and CDR2 from the germline V gene are DFQATT and SNEGSKA (reference sequence). The CDR3 has 12 amino acids. The ends lost 6 bases at V and 5 bases at J; junction bases unmatched: 6. The CDR3 DNA reads as TGCAGTGCCTTCCAGGGGGGGACTGAAGCTTTCTTT. Translating gives CSAFQGGTEAFF.

This rearrangement joins TRBV20-1 to TRBJ1-2; D possibly corresponds to TRBD1 (5 bases). There are 14 residues in the CDR3. The ends were cut back, 0 bases at V and 5 bases at J, with 13 bases in the middle. Germline lookup yields CDR1 DFQATT and CDR2 SNEGSKA (reference sequence). CDR3 coding DNA: TGCAGTGCTAGAGAGGCAGGGTATCCGTATGGCTACACCTTC. It encodes CSAREAGYPYGYTF.

J is TRBJ1-2 and V is TRBV30; D is possibly TRBD1 (5 bases). Germline lookup yields CDR1 GTSNPN and CDR2 SVGIG (reference sequence). This CDR3 has 14 amino acids. With 5 bases removed from V and 8 bases from J, the gap between germline ends came to 21 bases. CDR3 sequence reads: CAWASDSGFSGYTF. The CDR3 DNA sequence: TGTGCCTGGGCCTCTGACAGTGGGTTCTCCGGCTACACCTTC. The full variable domain, rest sourced from reference TRBV30 and TRBJ1-2, is SQTIHQWPATLVQPVGSPLSLECTVEGTSNPNLYWYRQAAGRGLQLLFYSVGIGQISSEVPQNLSASRPQDRQFILSSKKLLLSDSGFYLCAWASDSGFSGYTFGSGTRLTVV.

This clonotype was recorded once. The chain carries TRBV30 and TRBJ2-1, with TRBD2 matching over 11 bases. The CDR3 covers 16 residues. The junction had 8 bases not matched to a gene; V was cut back by 2 bases and J by 5 bases. CDR1 GTSNPN and CDR2 SVGIG come from the germline V gene (reference sequence). CDR3 protein: CAWSSPGTSGHNEQFF. For the CDR3, the DNA is TGTGCCTGGAGTTCCCCCGGGACTAGCGGACACAATGAGCAGTTCTTC.

This chain uses TRBV7-2 with TRBJ2-7; 11 bases match TRBD2. The CDR3 covers 18 residues. V shed 0 bases and J 3 bases; nucleotides not matched to a gene: 10. Germline-derived CDR1 and CDR2 are SGHTA and FQGNSA. CDR3 sequence reads: CASSLAVAGGPSDYEQYF. The CDR3 DNA reads TGTGCCAGCAGCTTAGCGGTAGCGGGAGGGCCGTCGGACTACGAGCAGTACTTC.

The rearrangement uses TRBV14 and TRBJ1-3, with 10 bases identical to TRBD1. The junction had 4 bases not matched to a gene; V was cut back by 5 bases and J by 0 bases. The V gene's germline CDR1 is SGHDN and CDR2 FVKESK. The CDR3 loop spans 16 amino acids. The CDR3 region has the DNA TGTGCCAGCAGCGGGACAGGGGCAGGCTCTGGAAACACCATATATTTT. It yields the protein CASSGTGAGSGNTIYF.

This chain links TRBV20-1 with TRBJ1-1; D uncertain. This CDR3 has 13 amino acids. Germline V gives CDR1 DFQATT, CDR2 SNEGSKA (reference sequence). The V gene lost 3 bases and the J gene lost 4 bases, with 12 bases spanning the gap. The chain's CDR3 is CSARTSFGTEAFF. The CDR3 region has the DNA TGCAGTGCTAGGACATCCTTCGGCACTGAAGCTTTCTTT.

The chain couples TRBV29-1 to TRBJ2-1; D is perhaps TRBD1 (6 bases). The CDR3 contains 11 residues. V was clipped by 7 bases and J by 7 bases, with 11 bases between them. Germline CDR1 is SQVTM and CDR2 is ANQGSEA. The CDR3 DNA is TGCAGCGAAATAGGGGGAAATGAGCAGTTCTTC. It yields the protein CSEIGGNEQFF.

V usage is TRBV29-1 and J usage is TRBJ1-5; D might be TRBD1 (5 bases). Germline lookup yields CDR1 SQVTM and CDR2 ANQGSEA. V was shortened by 5 bases and J by 6 bases, with 14 bases between the two germline ends. The CDR3 runs 13 residues. CDR3 bases: TGCAGCGTTCAGGGCGGGGTCGGTCAGCCCCAGCATTTT. Amino acid sequence: CSVQGGVGQPQHF.

V gene TRBV9 combines with J gene TRBJ2-5; D might be TRBD1 or TRBD2, each matching 6 bases. This CDR3 spans 17 amino acids. Germline CDR1 and CDR2: SGDLS and YYNGEE. The V gene lost 4 bases and the J gene lost 5 bases, with 24 bases spanning the gap. CDR3 nucleotide sequence: TGTGCCAGCAGCACAGGAGGGGGAGTGGGCGGTTCGGAGACCCAGTACTTC. The encoded protein is CASSTGGGVGGSETQYF.

The chain combines TRBV5-6 with TRBJ2-1, with 9 bases that match TRBD2. V lost 5 bases, J lost 10 bases, and 13 bases stayed unmatched. The length of the CDR3 is 15 residues. Per germline, CDR1 SGHDT and CDR2 YYEEEE. In nucleotides, the CDR3 is TGTGCCAGCAGGGGCGTTGCGGGAGGGCCGGGAGAGCAGTTCTTC. Translation gives CASRGVAGGPGEQFF.